The sequence of this TCR beta chain was determined in a study of blood T cell repertoires in COVID-19. For the study at large: Samples representing acute and convalescent COVID-19 were sourced from the United States, Italy and Spain.

Original data processing: Reference gene primer amplification in the assay estimated nucleated cell counts. The method was immunoSEQ multiplex PCR; TCRdb's version includes in-frame clones alone and lacks a portion of them. The V and J calls and clone size come from that table; D and trimming were worked out from the DNA. The repertoire consists of 25,000 to 30,000 clones, with 90% to 95% occurring once and the leading ten covering 0.65% to 0.85%. Seattle researchers signed up patients amid active infection and tracked them longitudinally. Germline-derived CDR1 and CDR2 are WSHSY and SAAADI. With 6 bases clipped from V and 0 bases from J, the junction kept 5 bases outside the gene matches. The CDR3 consists of 15 residues.

This receptor was obtained from a woman aged 70-85 years with COVID-19, enrolled during active disease. The V gene is TRBV10-2, the J gene TRBJ2-1, with 7 bases aligning to TRBD1. The source material was peripheral blood. The CDR3 is CASSMTGSSYNEQFF. The CDR3 DNA reads as TGCGCCAGCAGCATGACAGGGAGCTCCTACAATGAGCAGTTCTTC.